This T cell receptor (beta chain) originates from a study of cytomegalovirus exposure and HLA in healthy donors. V was pared by 4 bases and J by 5 bases, with 5 bases of the junction left unmatched. The CDR3 has 14 amino acids. Germline V gives CDR1 MDHEN, CDR2 SYDVKM. General observations from the study: The study put about 180 TCR beta chains on its list as cytomegalovirus-associated. Under in vitro conditions, a few CMV-associated chains were confirmed as specific for CMV antigens. Generally TCR sequences proved uncommon, though certain public TCRs appeared in numerous donors.

A word on this clone: What it binds is not known.

TCRdb's copy holds only in-frame clones and misses some; the assay was immunoSEQ multiplex PCR. The sample holds about 240,000 clones; around 85% are singletons and the top ten take 1% to 1.5%. This TCR derives from a woman in her 30s in good health and CMV-seropositive. Sequenced material: PBMCs. The V gene is TRBV28, the J gene TRBJ1-5, with 7 bases matching TRBD1. The CDR3 DNA is TGTGCCAGCAGTTACTGGACAGGAGATCAGCCCCAGCATTTT. Translated: CASSYWTGDQPQHF.